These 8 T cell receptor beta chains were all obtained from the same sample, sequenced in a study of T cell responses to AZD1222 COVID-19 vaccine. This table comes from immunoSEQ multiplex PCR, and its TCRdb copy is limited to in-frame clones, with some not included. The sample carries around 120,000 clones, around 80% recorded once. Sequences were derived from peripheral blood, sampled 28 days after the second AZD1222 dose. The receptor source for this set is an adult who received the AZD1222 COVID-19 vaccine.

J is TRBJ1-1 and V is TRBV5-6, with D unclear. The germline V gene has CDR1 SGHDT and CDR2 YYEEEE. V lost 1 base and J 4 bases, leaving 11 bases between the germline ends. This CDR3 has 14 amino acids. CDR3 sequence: CASSLLGTGTEAFF. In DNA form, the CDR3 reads TGTGCCAGCAGCTTGCTGGGTACCGGCACTGAAGCTTTCTTT.

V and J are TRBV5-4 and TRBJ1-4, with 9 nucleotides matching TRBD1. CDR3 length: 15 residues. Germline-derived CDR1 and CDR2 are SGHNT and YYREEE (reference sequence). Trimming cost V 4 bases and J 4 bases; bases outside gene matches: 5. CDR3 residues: CASSGGQGGNEKLFF. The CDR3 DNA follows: TGTGCCAGCAGCGGGGGACAGGGAGGTAATGAAAAACTGTTTTTT.

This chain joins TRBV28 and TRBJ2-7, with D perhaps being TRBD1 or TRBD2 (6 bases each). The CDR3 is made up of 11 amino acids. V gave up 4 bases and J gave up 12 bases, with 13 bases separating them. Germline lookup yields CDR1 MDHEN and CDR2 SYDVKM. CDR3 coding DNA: TGTGCCAGCAGTTCGGGGGCCCCGGGGTACTTC. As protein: CASSSGAPGYF.

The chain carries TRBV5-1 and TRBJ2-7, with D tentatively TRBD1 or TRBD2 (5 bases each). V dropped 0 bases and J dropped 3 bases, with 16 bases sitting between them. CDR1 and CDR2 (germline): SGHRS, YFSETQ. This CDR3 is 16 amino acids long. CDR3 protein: CASSLGGQGVGYEQYF. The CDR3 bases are TGCGCCAGCAGCTTGGGCGGTCAGGGAGTTGGCTACGAGCAGTACTTC.

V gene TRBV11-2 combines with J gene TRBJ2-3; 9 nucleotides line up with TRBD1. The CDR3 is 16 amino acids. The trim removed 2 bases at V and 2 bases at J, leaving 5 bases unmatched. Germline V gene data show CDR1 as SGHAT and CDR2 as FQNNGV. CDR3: CASSLSGTGTTDTQYF. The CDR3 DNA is TGTGCCAGCAGCTTAAGCGGGACAGGGACCACAGATACGCAGTATTTT.

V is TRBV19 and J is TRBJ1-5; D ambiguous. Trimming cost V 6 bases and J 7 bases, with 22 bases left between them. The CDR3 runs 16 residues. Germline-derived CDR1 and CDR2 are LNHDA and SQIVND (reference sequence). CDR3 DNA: TGTGCCAGTAGCTCCGCGGAGGGTGGGTCTGAACAGCCCCAGCATTTT. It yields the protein CASSSAEGGSEQPQHF.

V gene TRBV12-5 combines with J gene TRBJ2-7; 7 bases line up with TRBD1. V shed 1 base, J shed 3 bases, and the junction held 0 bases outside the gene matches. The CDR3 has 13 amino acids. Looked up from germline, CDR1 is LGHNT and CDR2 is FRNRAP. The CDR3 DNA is TGTGCTAGTGGTTTGGACAGGGGCTACGAGCAGTACTTC. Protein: CASGLDRGYEQYF. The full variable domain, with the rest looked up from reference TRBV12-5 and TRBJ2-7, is DARVTQTPRHKVTEMGQEVTMRCQPILGHNTVFWYRQTMMQGLELLAYFRNRAPLDDSGMPKDRFSAEMPDATLATLKIQPSEPRDSAVYFCASGLDRGYEQYFGPGTRLTVT.

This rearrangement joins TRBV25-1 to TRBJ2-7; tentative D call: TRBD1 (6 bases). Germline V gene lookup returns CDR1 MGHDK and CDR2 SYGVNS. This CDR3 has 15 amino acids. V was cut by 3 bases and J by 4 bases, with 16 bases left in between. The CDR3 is CASSDPPGHPYEQYF. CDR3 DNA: TGTGCCAGCAGTGACCCGCCGGGACACCCTTACGAGCAGTACTTC.